This TCR beta chain was identified during a study of T cell repertoires in cytomegalovirus infection. MiXCR, run by TCRdb on the reads, gives a single entry per CDR3 protein. The table includes about 440,000 distinct CDR3 sequences, around 32% detected once. Notes on this clonotype: Its antigen remains unknown.

Study outcomes and limitations: HLA-C-restricted CMV-specific TCR beta clonotypes were dominant in the ex vivo response. The cumulative frequency of public TCR beta families identified carriers of CMV plus the relevant HLA.

The germline V gene encodes CDR1 MDHEN and CDR2 SYDVKM. The CDR3 runs to 14 residues. V was clipped by 4 bases and J by 3 bases, with 10 bases between them. The chain employs TRBV28 and TRBJ1-5; D unresolved. The sequencing sample was made of PBMCs. This clonotype was obtained from a human donor in good health (CMV status not recorded). Some clones in this sample may be carry-over from other donors' samples. Here the CDR3 reads CASSYRPLNQPQHF. The CDR3, as DNA: TGTGCCAGCAGTTATAGGCCTCTCAATCAGCCCCAGCATTTT.